The sequence of this TCR beta chain was determined in a study of T cell responses to AZD1222 COVID-19 vaccine. The analysis combined second doses at about 4 or about 12 weeks. Study-level results: Most donors were white British, females outnumbered males, and clonal diversity was possibly underestimated. Breadth and depth of Spike-specific TCRs rose after two AZD1222 doses.

Note on this clone: Its antigen is not known.

This CDR3 is built from 16 residues. V was clipped by 8 bases and J by 5 bases; unmatched bases: 13. Germline CDR1 and CDR2: MNHNY and SVGAGI (reference sequence). TCRdb keeps only in-frame clones here, not all; method: immunoSEQ multiplex PCR. Of tens of thousands of clones in the sample, approximately 89% are singletons; the top ten hold 9.3%. The sample in question was peripheral blood, obtained 28 days after the second AZD1222 dose. The rearrangement links TRBV6-6 to TRBJ2-3, with 10 bases fitting TRBD1. The clonotype originates from an adult who received the AZD1222 COVID-19 vaccine. The CDR3 sequence is CASAGLGTGVRDTQYF. The CDR3 DNA sequence: TGTGCCAGCGCCGGGCTGGGGACAGGGGTTAGAGATACGCAGTATTTT.